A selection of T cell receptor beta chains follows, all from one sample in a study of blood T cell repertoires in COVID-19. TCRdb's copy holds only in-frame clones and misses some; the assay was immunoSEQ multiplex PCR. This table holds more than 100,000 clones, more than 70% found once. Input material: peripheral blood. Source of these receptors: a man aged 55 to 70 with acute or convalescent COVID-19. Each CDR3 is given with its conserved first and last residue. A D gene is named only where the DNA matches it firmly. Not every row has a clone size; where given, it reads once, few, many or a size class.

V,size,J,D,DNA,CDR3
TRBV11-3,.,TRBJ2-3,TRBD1,TGTGCCAGCAGCTTAGATGGGACAGACACAGATACGCAGTATTTT,CASSLDGTDTDTQYF
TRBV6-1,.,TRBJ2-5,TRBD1,TGTGCCAGCAGTGAAGCTTGGCGGGGACAGGGGGTAGAGACCCAGTACTTC,CASSEAWRGQGVETQYF
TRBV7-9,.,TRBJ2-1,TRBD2,TGTGCCAGCAGCTCCGGACTAGCGGGATTACCATTTGAGCAGTTCTTC,CASSSGLAGLPFEQFF
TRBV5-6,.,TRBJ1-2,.,TGTGCCAGCAGGGAGCTAAACTATGGCTACACCTTC,CASRELNYGYTF
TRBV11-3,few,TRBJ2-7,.,TGTGCCAGCAGCCCAGGATCAGGGGGGCACGACGAGCAGTACTTC,CASSPGSGGHDEQYF
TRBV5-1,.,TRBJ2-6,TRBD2,TGCGCCAGCAGCTTTCAGGGAGGTACTAGCGGGTACTCTGGGGCCAACGTCCTGACTTTC,CASSFQGGTSGYSGANVLTF
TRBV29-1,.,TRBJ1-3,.,TGCAGCGTTGAAGTACGGAGAGGAAACACCATATATTTT,CSVEVRRGNTIYF
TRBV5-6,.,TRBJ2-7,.,TGTGCCAGCAGCTTAGGAGGGGTAACCTACGAGCAGTACTTC,CASSLGGVTYEQYF
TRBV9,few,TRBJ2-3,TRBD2,TGTGCCAGCAGCGTAGAGGCTAGCGGCCCCACAGATACGCAGTATTTT,CASSVEASGPTDTQYF
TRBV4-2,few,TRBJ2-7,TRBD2,TGTGCCAGCAGCCAGTCGGAGTCGGCGGGGGGCGTCTACGAGCAGTACTTC,CASSQSESAGGVYEQYF
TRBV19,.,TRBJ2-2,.,TGTGCCAGTAGTATCGTGGGGGCATACACCGGGGAGCTGTTTTTT,CASSIVGAYTGELFF
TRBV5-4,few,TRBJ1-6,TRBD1,TGTGCCAGCAGCGCGGGACAGGACTATTCACCCCTCCACTTT,CASSAGQDYSPLHF
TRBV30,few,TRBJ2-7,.,TGTGCCTGGAGTGTACAGACCTACGAGCAGTACTTC,CAWSVQTYEQYF
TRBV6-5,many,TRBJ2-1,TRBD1,TGTGCCAGCAGTTCCGGGACAGGGAGCTACAATGAGCAGTTCTTC,CASSSGTGSYNEQFF
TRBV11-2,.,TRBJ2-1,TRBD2,TGTGCCAGCAGCTTCGGGACTAGCGGTTACAATGAGCAGTTCTTC,CASSFGTSGYNEQFF
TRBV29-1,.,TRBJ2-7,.,TGCAGCGTTGGGGGTAGGGGAACGGGCGAGCAGTACTTC,CSVGGRGTGEQYF
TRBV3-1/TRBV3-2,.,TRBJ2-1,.,TGTGCCAGCAGCCCTCTGAGCGGTCCTGACTACAATGAGCAGTTCTTC,CASSPLSGPDYNEQFF
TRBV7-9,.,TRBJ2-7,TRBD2,TGTGCCAGCAGCTCCGGACTAGGCGACGAGCAGTACTTC,CASSSGLGDEQYF
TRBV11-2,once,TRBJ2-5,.,TGTGCCAGCAGCTTTAGCGGAAGAGAGACCCAGTACTTC,CASSFSGRETQYF
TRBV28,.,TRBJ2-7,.,TGTGCCAGCAGTTTTCGCCGGGACAATTACGAGCAGTACTTC,CASSFRRDNYEQYF
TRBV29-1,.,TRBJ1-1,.,TGCAGCGTTGACGCAGTGTCGAACACTGAAGCTTTCTTT,CSVDAVSNTEAFF
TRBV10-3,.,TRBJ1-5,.,TGTGCCATCCCCGGACGGGGGGAAGATCAGCCCCAGCATTTT,CAIPGRGEDQPQHF
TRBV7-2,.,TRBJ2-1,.,TGTGCCAGCAGCTTAAGCGGATCCTACAATGAGCAGTTCTTC,CASSLSGSYNEQFF